This TCR beta chain was documented in a study of blood T cell repertoires in COVID-19. Background on the study: From the United States, Italy and Spain came samples of acute and convalescent COVID-19. Nucleic acid was either cDNA or gDNA, and it came from T cells, B-cell-depleted T cells, or PBMCs.

V lost 5 bases, J lost 5 bases, and 9 bases stayed unmatched. CDR3 length equals 15 residues. Per the germline V gene, CDR1 is SGHAT and CDR2 is FQNNGV. As processed by the authors: Reference gene primer amplification gave nucleated cell count estimates. Produced via immunoSEQ multiplex PCR; TCRdb's table is partial and in-frame only. The DNA gave D and trimming, while V, J and clone size come from that table. Among fewer than 300,000 clones listed, 88% were seen once. Sequenced sample: peripheral blood. The TCR sequence derives from a man aged 18 to 30 with active or convalescent COVID-19. V gene TRBV11-2 combines with J gene TRBJ2-7, with 10 positions matching TRBD2. CDR3: CASSPSGLASHEQYF. The DNA for the CDR3 is TGTGCCAGCAGCCCCTCGGGACTAGCGTCCCACGAGCAGTACTTC. The full variable domain, in which reference TRBV11-2 and TRBJ2-7 provide the parts outside the CDR3, is EAGVAQSPRYKIIEKRQSVAFWCNPISGHATLYWYQQILGQGPKLLIQFQNNGVVDDSQLPKDRFSAERLKGVDSTLKIQPAKLEDSAVYLCASSPSGLASHEQYFGPGTRLTVT.